The next 30 T cell receptor beta chains were all read from a single sample in a study of T cell repertoires in cytomegalovirus infection. TCRdb independently ran MiXCR on the reads; one entry per CDR3 protein. The sample includes about 500,000 distinct CDR3 sequences, about 33% of them seen just once. Their cognate antigens are unknown. The sequencing used cultured PBMCs, collected from culture after CMV antigen stimulation. The receptors here all came from a human donor in good health (CMV status not recorded). Some clones in this sample may be carry-over from other donors' samples.

This clonotype was seen repeatedly, ten times or more. V usage is TRBV7-2 and J usage is TRBJ2-3; D ambiguous. Germline V gene lookup returns CDR1 SGHTA and CDR2 FQGNSA. Trimming stripped 4 bases from V and 4 bases from J, with 21 bases between. The CDR3 runs to 17 residues. CDR3 nucleotides: TGTGCCAGCAGCTCCCCCGGCTGGGCCCGCAGGTCAGATACGCAGTATTTT. Translation: CASSSPGWARRSDTQYF.

DNA for the CDR3: TGTGCCAGCAGACCGCGGGAGCACGGGGGAGGTCGGCAGTACGTC. It encodes CASRPREHGGGRQYV. The chain employs TRBV6-2 or TRBV6-3 and TRBJ2-7, with 7 bases aligning to TRBD2. V was clipped by 6 bases and J by 9 bases; unmatched bases: 17. The CDR3 consists of 15 residues. Looked up from germline, CDR1 is MNHEY and CDR2 is SVGEGT.

There are a few counts of this clonotype. The CDR3 nucleotides read TGTGCCAGCAGTGACGAGCCATACATGAACACTGAAGCTTTCTTT. Protein sequence: CASSDEPYMNTEAFF. This chain joins TRBV6-1 and TRBJ1-1, with unresolved D. The CDR3 sequence is 15 residues long. Deletions cut 3 bases from V and 0 bases from J, with 11 bases between. The germline gives CDR1 MNHNS, CDR2 SASEGT.

A few counts support this clonotype. The chain has TRBV19 and TRBJ1-1; tentative D call: TRBD1 (5 bases). Germline CDR1 LNHDA, CDR2 SQIVND (reference sequence). The CDR3 has 14 amino acids. The germline V and J ends were trimmed by 8 bases and 2 bases, with 15 bases remaining between them. The CDR3 DNA reads TGTGCCAGTGGGACGGTCAGTACAAACACTGAAGCTTTCTTT. Amino acids: CASGTVSTNTEAFF.

V gene TRBV12-3 or TRBV12-4 combines with J gene TRBJ2-1, with 12 bases matching TRBD2. CDR3 size: 16 residues. V lost 3 bases and J lost 2; bases outside the gene matches: 2. CDR3 sequence: CASSFGLAGPYNEQFF. The DNA for the CDR3 is TGTGCCAGCAGTTTCGGACTAGCGGGACCCTACAATGAGCAGTTCTTC.

This clonotype was detected ten times or more. J is TRBJ2-5 and V is TRBV7-2; 11 positions match TRBD2. CDR1 and CDR2 (germline): SGHTA, FQGNSA. CDR3 size: 14 residues. The trim removed 5 bases at V and 1 base at J, leaving 0 bases unmatched. The CDR3 spells CASSTSGSQETQYF. The CDR3 DNA follows: TGTGCCAGCAGCACTAGCGGGAGCCAAGAGACCCAGTACTTC.

The chain carries TRBV6-2 or TRBV6-3 and TRBJ2-7; D not certain. V dropped 4 bases and J dropped 0 bases, with 13 bases sitting between them. This CDR3 contains 15 residues. The germline CDR1 and CDR2 sequences are MNHEY and SVGEGT. The CDR3 bases are TGTGCCAGCAGTTTACCAGGACCCCGCTCCTACGAGCAGTACTTC. It codes for CASSLPGPRSYEQYF.

This clonotype has a handful of counts. The J gene is TRBJ1-1, the V gene TRBV5-1, with D possibly being TRBD1 (5 bases). The germline V and J ends were trimmed by 5 bases and 5 bases, with 13 bases remaining between them. CDR1 is SGHRS, CDR2 YFSETQ, per germline. The CDR3 length is 13 residues. The CDR3 DNA is TGCGCCAGCAGACTATACAGGACAACTGAAGCTTTCTTT. This gives the protein CASRLYRTTEAFF.

V and J are TRBV5-6 and TRBJ2-3; 12 nucleotides line up with TRBD2. Germline CDR1 and CDR2: SGHDT and YYEEEE. This CDR3 spans 16 amino acids. The ends lost 3 bases at V and 4 bases at J; junction bases unmatched: 6. The CDR3 loop is CASSSRLAGDADTQYF. CDR3 sequence (DNA): TGTGCCAGCAGCTCAAGACTAGCGGGAGATGCAGATACGCAGTATTTT.

In this sample, this clonotype turned up a few times. Since a much larger clone is just one base distant, this may be a read error. The chain combines TRBV9 with TRBJ2-5; 7 bases fit TRBD2. V trimming: 3 bases; J trimming: 5 bases; junction bases outside the gene matches: 13. CDR3 size: 16 residues. Germline loops: CDR1 SGDLS, CDR2 YYNGEE. The DNA for the CDR3 is TGTGCCAGCAGCGGGCCCTTGGGGGAGGGCAAGGAGACCCAGTACTTC. This translates into CASSGPLGEGKETQYF.

This clonotype was recorded at least ten times. V usage is TRBV7-2 and J usage is TRBJ2-3, with TRBD2 matching over 13 bases. V dropped 3 bases and J dropped 3; count of bases not matched to a gene: 12. The CDR3 is made up of 19 amino acids. Germline CDR1 is SGHTA and CDR2 is FQGNSA. The CDR3, as DNA: TGTGCCAGCAGCTTTGTCCGCTGGGGACTAGCGGGACGAACAGATACGCAGTATTTT. It yields the protein CASSFVRWGLAGRTDTQYF.

The V and J genes are TRBV6-2 or TRBV6-3 and TRBJ2-3, with D unresolved. Trimming took 1 base from V and 4 from J, leaving 9 bases between them. The CDR3 consists of 14 residues. The germline CDR1 and CDR2 sequences are MNHEY and SVGEGT. The CDR3: CASSYYSQADTQYF. The CDR3 bases are TGTGCCAGCAGTTACTATAGTCAGGCAGATACGCAGTATTTT.

This chain connects TRBV7-3 to TRBJ2-1, with 12 bases fitting TRBD2. Trimming took 3 bases from V and 10 from J; bases not matched to a gene: 4. This CDR3 is 14 amino acids long. Germline V gene lookup returns CDR1 SGHTA and CDR2 FQGTGA. The CDR3 DNA follows: TGTGCCAGCAGCTTGACTAGCGGGAGTTGGGAGCAGTTCTTC. Its translation is CASSLTSGSWEQFF.

The chain links TRBV4-3 to TRBJ1-4, with D uncertain. CDR1 and CDR2 (germline): LGHNA, YSLEER. V shed 1 base and J shed 0 bases, with 6 bases lying between them. The CDR3 length is 15 residues. The CDR3 protein is CASSQARTTNEKLFF. The CDR3 DNA reads TGCGCCAGCAGCCAAGCGAGAACAACTAATGAAAAACTGTTTTTT.

A word on this clonotype: A read error may be the cause here, since a much bigger clone is one base away. The V gene is TRBV7-9, the J gene TRBJ2-7; TRBD1 or TRBD2 may be the D gene (6 bases each). Looked up from germline, CDR1 is SEHNR and CDR2 is FQNEAQ (reference sequence). V was shortened by 3 bases and J by 2 bases, with 11 bases between the two germline ends. The CDR3 covers 14 residues. This CDR3 is CASSFEGGTYEQYF. The CDR3 nucleotides read TGTGCCAGCAGCTTCGAGGGGGGAACCTACGAGCAGTACTTC.

The chain employs TRBV20-1 and TRBJ2-2, with D maybe TRBD1 (5 bases). This CDR3 is 11 amino acids long. Germline CDR1 reads DFQATT; CDR2 reads SNEGSKA (reference sequence). The V and J ends lost 6 bases and 5 bases respectively, with 7 bases between them. The CDR3 sequence is CSAQGTGELFF. DNA of the CDR3: TGCAGTGCGCAGGGAACCGGGGAGCTGTTTTTT.

This clonotype was found a few times. The chain is built from TRBV19 and TRBJ2-4; 10 positions match TRBD2. The germline CDR1 and CDR2 sequences are LNHDA and SQIVND (reference sequence). Losses at the gene ends were 6 bases for V and 6 bases for J; bases not matched to a gene: 5. This CDR3 is built from 14 residues. The CDR3 nucleotides are TGTGCCAGTAGCACAGCGGGAGGGACAAACATTCAGTACTTC. Encoded protein: CASSTAGGTNIQYF.

This clonotype has a handful of counts. The J gene is TRBJ2-1, the V gene TRBV28; D might be TRBD2 (5 bases). Germline-derived CDR1 and CDR2 are MDHEN and SYDVKM. Between the trimmed V and J ends, which lost 8 bases and 4 bases, there was a span of 9 bases. The CDR3 is made up of 12 amino acids. This CDR3 reads CASAGGYNEQFF. CDR3 DNA: TGTGCCAGCGCGGGCGGATACAATGAGCAGTTCTTC.

This clonotype has a handful of counts. This chain uses TRBV14 with TRBJ1-1, with TRBD1 matching over 9 bases. The germline CDR1 and CDR2 sequences are SGHDN and FVKESK. This CDR3 comprises 18 residues. J lost 0 bases, V lost 0 bases, and 8 bases had no gene match. The CDR3 DNA sequence: TGTGCCAGCAGCCAAGACTACAGGGGGCTCCCATTGAACACTGAAGCTTTCTTT. It specifies CASSQDYRGLPLNTEAFF.

With respect to this clonotype: This may be a read error, as it is one base from a much larger clone. This sequence joins TRBV7-2 and TRBJ1-5; 8 bases are shared with TRBD1. From germline, CDR1 is SGHTA and CDR2 FQGNSA. This CDR3 has 18 residues. V trimming: 2 bases; J trimming: 1 base; junction bases outside the gene matches: 10. The chain's CDR3 is CASSLRRSRGLSNQPQHF. CDR3 bases: TGTGCCAGCAGCTTAAGGAGGAGCAGGGGGCTGAGCAATCAGCCCCAGCATTTT.

This clonotype was counted a few times. The rearrangement joins TRBV12-3 or TRBV12-4 to TRBJ2-4; 7 positions match TRBD1. The V segment lost 7 bases and the J segment 4 bases; nucleotides outside the gene matches: 13. The CDR3 length is 16 residues. The CDR3 DNA reads TGTGCCAGCACCTTAAACCGGGGACAGCCTAAAAACATTCAGTACTTC. This codes for CASTLNRGQPKNIQYF.

The genes are TRBV19 and TRBJ1-3, with D unresolved. This CDR3 region has 14 residues. Germline CDR1 reads LNHDA; CDR2 reads SQIVND (reference sequence). Trimming took 7 bases from V and 1 from J, leaving 11 bases between them. The CDR3 DNA sequence: TGTGCCAGTACGGTGGGAAGGTCTGGAAACACCATATATTTT. It is translated as CASTVGRSGNTIYF.

This clonotype was counted many times. The chain uses TRBV7-2 and TRBJ2-7; 8 bases align to TRBD2. The CDR3 sequence is 15 residues long. Germline V lookup: CDR1 SGHTA, CDR2 FQGNSA. Germline trimming cut 5 bases from V and 6 bases from J; bases unmatched to any gene: 12. The chain's CDR3 is CASSGRAGVSREQYF. The CDR3 coding sequence is TGTGCCAGCAGCGGTCGAGCGGGAGTCTCCCGCGAGCAGTACTTC.

This clonotype was recorded a few times. The rearrangement links TRBV6-2 or TRBV6-3 to TRBJ2-7; 7 nucleotides agree with TRBD2. V dropped 2 bases and J dropped 3; count of bases not matched to a gene: 4. The CDR3 is 14 residues long. Germline V lookup: CDR1 MNHEY, CDR2 SVGEGT. Here the CDR3 DNA reads TGTGCCAGCAGTTACGCGGGAGCCCTCTACGAGCAGTACGTC. Translating gives CASSYAGALYEQYV.

The chain recombines TRBV6-6 with TRBJ1-1; TRBD1 matches 11 bases. After removal of 2 bases from V and 3 bases from J, the junction contained 8 bases not matched to a gene. There are 17 residues in the CDR3. CDR1 MNHNY and CDR2 SVGAGI come from the germline V gene (reference sequence). The CDR3 here is CASSYPPGQGVYTEAFF. The CDR3 DNA reads TGTGCCAGCAGTTACCCCCCGGGACAGGGGGTTTACACTGAAGCTTTCTTT.

This clonotype was counted a few times. The V and J genes are TRBV7-2 and TRBJ2-7; TRBD1 aligns across 8 bases. CDR1 is SGHTA and CDR2 is FQGNSA in the germline V gene. Trimming cost V 1 base and J 7 bases; bases outside gene matches: 18. This CDR3 has 18 residues. CDR3 residues: CASSLVGDHRTGSGEQYF. DNA for the CDR3: TGTGCCAGCAGCTTAGTGGGTGACCACCGGACAGGGTCAGGAGAGCAGTACTTC.

The chain links TRBV7-4 to TRBJ2-7; D gene unclear. The V end lost 4 bases, the J end lost 3 bases, and 10 bases lay between the germline ends. The CDR3 sequence is 13 residues long. The V gene's germline CDR1 is SGHVT and CDR2 SQSDAQ. CDR3: CASSSPIGYEQYF. In DNA form, the CDR3 reads TGTGCCAGCAGCTCCCCGATAGGCTACGAGCAGTACTTC.

This chain joins TRBV19 and TRBJ1-2; D is uncertain. V shed 5 bases and J shed 5 bases, with 15 bases lying between them. Germline-derived CDR1 and CDR2 are LNHDA and SQIVND (reference sequence). The CDR3 has 14 amino acids. The CDR3 spells CASSSDVGRYGYTF. CDR3 in DNA: TGTGCCAGTAGTTCCGACGTCGGAAGGTATGGCTACACCTTC.

The chain uses TRBV4-3 and TRBJ2-2, with 11 bases fitting TRBD2. Germline V CDR1 and CDR2: LGHNA, YSLEER. Trimming at V came to 0 bases and at J to 6 bases, leaving 6 bases not matched to a gene. The length of the CDR3 is 17 residues. CDR3 sequence: CASSQENSGRAAGELFF. CDR3 DNA: TGCGCCAGCAGCCAAGAGAATAGCGGGAGGGCCGCCGGGGAGCTGTTTTTT.

This clonotype appeared a few times. V and J are TRBV19 and TRBJ2-1; 8 nucleotides align to TRBD2. The germline CDR1 and CDR2 sequences are LNHDA and SQIVND (reference sequence). This CDR3 has 18 residues. Trimming took 1 base from V and 2 from J; bases not matched to a gene: 10. The CDR3 protein is CASSIGTSSYPPYNEQFF. DNA for the CDR3: TGTGCCAGTAGTATAGGGACTAGCTCCTACCCCCCCTACAATGAGCAGTTCTTC.